The 4 T cell receptor beta chains given below trace back to one sample, sequenced in a study of regulatory T cells in long-lasting Graves disease. Arm-PCR with iRepertoire HTBI primers amplified the CDR3 regions for these TCR beta libraries. TCRdb independently ran MiXCR on the multiplex PCR reads; one entry per CDR3 protein. The data show a few hundred thousand distinct CDR3 sequences, around 22% seen once. The time point is: persistent/refractory GD, antithyroid drugs over 5 years with positive TRAb. From PBMCs, RNA was extracted and then used to make the TCR library. The specimen was peripheral blood mononuclear cells (PBMCs), collected when the disease was refractory, from a patient treated with antithyroid drugs. The receptors derive from a female donor with Graves disease.

This clonotype was seen more than once but under ten times. V usage is TRBV2 and J usage is TRBJ2-5, with D unclear. V lost 6 bases to trimming and J lost 7 bases, with 12 bases between them. The CDR3 loop spans 12 amino acids. Germline V gives CDR1 SNHLY, CDR2 FYNNEI. CDR3 DNA: TGTGCCAGCAGGCCCGACACCGGGACCCAGTACTTC. Protein product: CASRPDTGTQYF.

The genes are TRBV14 and TRBJ2-7; the match to TRBD2 covers 7 bases. Germline V CDR1 and CDR2: SGHDN, FVKESK. This CDR3 is built from 15 residues. V gave up 4 bases and J gave up 0 bases; unmatched junction bases: 6. Here the CDR3 reads CASSPQAGSSYEQYF. The CDR3 region has the DNA TGTGCCAGCAGCCCCCAAGCGGGATCCTCCTACGAGCAGTACTTC.

This chain links TRBV5-1 with TRBJ2-5; 8 nucleotides line up with TRBD2. The CDR3 has 14 amino acids. Germline-derived CDR1 and CDR2 are SGHRS and YFSETQ. Trimming at V came to 5 bases and at J to 3 bases, leaving 6 bases not matched to a gene. The CDR3 is CASRLIAGKETQYF. The CDR3 DNA reads as TGCGCCAGCAGACTTATAGCGGGAAAAGAGACCCAGTACTTC. The variable domain in full, completed from reference TRBV5-1 and TRBJ2-5, reads KAGVTQTPRYLIKTRGQQVTLSCSPISGHRSVSWYQQTPGQGLQFLFEYFSETQRNKGNFPGRFSGRQFSNSRSEMNVSTLELGDSALYLCASRLIAGKETQYFGPGTRLLVL.

The chain joins TRBV29-1 to TRBJ2-3, with TRBD2 as a possible D gene (6 bases). V was shortened by 1 base and J by 4 bases, with 15 bases between the two germline ends. CDR3 size: 15 residues. CDR1 and CDR2 (germline): SQVTM, ANQGSEA. The CDR3 sequence: CSVEGSGVGADTQYF. Here the CDR3 DNA reads TGCAGCGTTGAAGGTTCGGGGGTGGGTGCAGATACGCAGTATTTT.